This is a list of T cell receptor beta chains from one sample in a study of T cell repertoires in cytomegalovirus infection. TCRdb reanalysed the reads using MiXCR and keeps one entry per CDR3 protein. This sample has 300,000 to 450,000 distinct CDR3 sequences, with over 15% found just once. Sequencing was carried out using PBMCs. These receptors were collected from a human donor in good health (CMV status not recorded). Some clones in this sample may be carry-over from other donors' samples. CDR3s leave out the opening cysteine and the closing phenylalanine or tryptophan. The D gene is left open where the match is weak.

v_gene	d_gene	CDR3aa
TRBV5-1	-	ASSLANEEETQY
TRBV7-2	TRBD2	ASSLVSAGLLYEQY
TRBV2	-	ASSERLEITEAF
TRBV7-2	TRBD1	ASSLFHRGYEQY
TRBV12-5	-	ASGGQPNTEAF
TRBV7-9	-	ASSRDALAYEQF
TRBV5-3	TRBD1	AARDSGRTSYNEQF
TRBV7-6	-	ASSLAMGGDEKLF
TRBV12-3/TRBV12-4	-	ASTDSYSGNTIY
TRBV2	TRBD1	ASPTGQGWPDTQY
TRBV5-6	TRBD2	ASIRGGASPWSGANVLT
TRBV7-2	-	ASSSLSGVGSPLH
TRBV6-5	TRBD2	ASSPIGGLAGIFEQF
TRBV29-1	-	SVVSFYGYT
TRBV7-2	-	ASSLPGLAVGYT
TRBV14	TRBD2	ASSQVGSGVYEQY
TRBV15	TRBD2	ATSRDSGRITDTQY
TRBV20-1	-	SASPRQGDYGYT
TRBV19	TRBD1	ASSIVRGQAYGYT
TRBV11-3	-	ASSLGALAQQF
TRBV7-2	TRBD1	ASSSDREGYT
TRBV7-2	-	ASSLRDTGQPQH
TRBV18	-	ASSAETGAMQY
TRBV6-5	TRBD1	ASSSDTGQGVTDTQY
TRBV20-1	TRBD1	SWGTGNQPQH
TRBV11-3	TRBD1	ASSSRGSEAF
TRBV20-1	TRBD1	SAMARQGVYEQY
TRBV6-6	TRBD2	ASSFPGLAAQETQY
TRBV18	-	ASSPEWATGKLF
TRBV12-3/TRBV12-4	-	ASSPAGPTDTQY
TRBV6-2/TRBV6-3	TRBD2	ASSYSLAGVEYEQY
TRBV10-3	-	AMAIGASTDTQY
TRBV18	-	ASSPFNYSGNTDTQY
TRBV11-2	-	ASSTFRGANNEQF
TRBV7-8	-	ASSLELLINSPLH
TRBV10-3	-	AIRDLNTEAF
TRBV2	-	ASRKGTNEKLF
TRBV19	-	ASSPSVGGSPLH
TRBV7-6	-	ASSLEPDSSQGYT
TRBV3-1	-	ASSQFPGSGRAF
TRBV2	-	ASRIGSVLH
TRBV7-9	TRBD2	ASSSKRGTSSYNEQF
TRBV24-1	-	ATSEDTKNEQF
TRBV7-2	TRBD2	ASSLAWASGRADTQY
TRBV12-3/TRBV12-4	-	ASSSLRNTEAF
TRBV19	-	ASSIDLRVGDTEAF
TRBV27	-	ASSLAGGNEQY
TRBV7-8	TRBD2	ASSLLAGGETDTQY
TRBV7-2	-	ASSPGDRQTLETQY
TRBV12-3/TRBV12-4	-	ASSNAPREDEQY
TRBV7-9	-	AVTGTWNTGELF
TRBV10-3	TRBD1	AISGQGYQETQY
TRBV7-6	-	ASSLDSWNSPLH
TRBV15	-	ATSRGLEKLF
TRBV4-1	-	ASSPFRVAFNEQF